One and the same sample provided the 18 T cell receptor beta chains below, sequenced in a study of graft-versus-host responses after intestinal transplantation. Produced via immunoSEQ multiplex PCR; TCRdb's table is partial and in-frame only. The sample records 35,000 to 50,000 clones, roughly 95% being singletons. Sequencing used PBMCs, obtained around 48 weeks after intestinal transplant. These receptors were taken from a human patient who received an intestinal transplant, so some T cells may come from the graft donor.

This chain links TRBV6-6 with TRBJ1-5; 7 bases align to TRBD1. Germline trimming cut 6 bases from V and 1 base from J; bases unmatched to any gene: 3. The germline gives CDR1 MNHNY, CDR2 SVGAGI (reference sequence). The CDR3 sequence is 14 residues long. CDR3 region: CASRGGQSNQPQHF. Written as DNA, the CDR3 is TGTGCCAGCAGGGGGGGACAGAGCAATCAGCCCCAGCATTTT.

The count of this clone is one. The chain carries TRBV7-3 and TRBJ1-1; the D gene is possibly TRBD1 (6 bases). CDR3 length: 14 amino acids. V was cut by 5 bases and J by 1 base, with 11 bases left in between. Looked up from germline, CDR1 is SGHTA and CDR2 is FQGTGA. In DNA, the CDR3 is TGTGCCAGCAGCCTCATAGGGGGGAACACTGAAGCTTTCTTT. Translating gives CASSLIGGNTEAFF.

The V and J genes are TRBV5-6 and TRBJ2-2; perhaps TRBD1 as D (5 bases). CDR1 and CDR2 (germline): SGHDT, YYEEEE. V was clipped by 2 bases and J by 0 bases, with 17 bases between them. This CDR3 has 18 residues. The CDR3 DNA sequence: TGTGCCAGCAGCTTCCACGACAGTTACGCCGCGAACACCGGGGAGCTGTTTTTT. It yields the protein CASSFHDSYAANTGELFF.

V and J are TRBV30 and TRBJ2-6; 7 bases are shared with TRBD2. Germline-derived CDR1 and CDR2 are GTSNPN and SVGIG (reference sequence). With V trimmed by 3 bases and J by 2 bases, 4 bases remained unmatched. The CDR3 consists of 15 residues. The CDR3: CAWRSAGAGANVLTF. The CDR3 DNA reads as TGTGCCTGGAGGTCCGCGGGGGCTGGGGCCAACGTCCTGACTTTC.

Remarks on this clone: At one of its ends the junction is not consistent with the germline gene, which may arise from a read error. The rearrangement joins TRBV10-3 to TRBJ2-7; D may match TRBD1 or TRBD2 (5 bases each). Germline lookup yields CDR1 ENHRY and CDR2 SYGVKD. The CDR3 runs to 14 residues. The CDR3 nucleotides read TGTGCCACCAGTGTTCTCGGTGGGACCGACGCGCAGTACTTC. It specifies CATSVLGGTDAQYF.

The rearrangement uses TRBV10-3 and TRBJ2-5, with no clear D. The germline gives CDR1 ENHRY, CDR2 SYGVKD. CDR3 length: 14 residues. The germline V and J ends were trimmed by 4 bases and 3 bases, with 12 bases remaining between them. In DNA, the CDR3 is TGTGCCATCAGTGCAAGAGGTGGAGAAGAGACCCAGTACTTC. Translating it yields CAISARGGEETQYF.

V usage is TRBV6-5 and J usage is TRBJ1-6; maybe TRBD1 (5 bases). The germline V gene encodes CDR1 MNHEY and CDR2 SVGAGI. Trimming left V 6 bases short and J 10 bases short, with 16 bases between. This CDR3 contains 14 residues. The CDR3 coding sequence is TGTGCCAGCAGGGCGACAGCTGGCGGGTCACCCCTCCACTTT. Protein sequence: CASRATAGGSPLHF.

The rearrangement joins TRBV7-6 to TRBJ2-1, with TRBD2 matching over 10 bases. This CDR3 is built from 16 residues. Germline loops: CDR1 SGHVS, CDR2 FNYEAQ. J lost 5 bases, V lost 4 bases, and 8 bases had no gene match. The DNA of the CDR3 is TGTGCCAGCAGCTCTGTAGGGACTAGCGTAAACAATGAGCAGTTCTTC. Amino acids: CASSSVGTSVNNEQFF. The entire variable domain, with the rest obtained from reference TRBV7-6 and TRBJ2-1, is as follows: GAGVSQSPRYKVTKRGQDVALRCDPISGHVSLYWYRQALGQGPEFLTYFNYEAQQDKSGLPNDRFSAERPEGSISTLTIQRTEQRDSAMYRCASSSVGTSVNNEQFFGPGTRLTVL.

This chain connects TRBV7-9 to TRBJ2-7; the D gene is possibly TRBD2 (6 bases). CDR1 and CDR2 (germline): SEHNR, FQNEAQ (reference sequence). V was shortened by 5 bases and J by 0 bases, with 17 bases between the two germline ends. The CDR3 length is 16 residues. CDR3 amino acids: CASSLTLGTFSYEQYF. The CDR3 DNA sequence: TGTGCCAGCAGCCTGACACTAGGGACTTTCTCCTACGAGCAGTACTTC. The full variable domain, with the rest looked up from reference TRBV7-9 and TRBJ2-7, is DTGVSQNPRHKITKRGQNVTFRCDPISEHNRLYWYRQTLGQGPEFLTYFQNEAQLEKSRLLSDRFSAERPKGSFSTLEIQRTEQGDSAMYLCASSLTLGTFSYEQYFGPGTRLTVT.

This sequence joins TRBV27 and TRBJ2-7; TRBD1 matches 7 bases. The V gene end was trimmed by 5 bases and the J gene end by 0 bases; junction bases not matched to a gene: 7. Germline-derived CDR1 and CDR2 are MNHEY and SMNVEV (reference sequence). The CDR3 loop spans 15 amino acids. The chain's CDR3 is CASSPRTGASYEQYF. CDR3 bases: TGTGCCAGCAGTCCAAGGACAGGCGCCTCCTACGAGCAGTACTTC.

The J gene is TRBJ2-3, the V gene TRBV7-3, with TRBD1 identical over 8 bases. This CDR3 has 13 residues. The junction had 5 bases not matched to a gene; V was cut back by 2 bases and J by 10 bases. Germline V lookup: CDR1 SGHTA, CDR2 FQGTGA. CDR3 coding DNA: TGTGCCAGCAGCTTATACCAGGGGGCTTCGCAGTATTTT. Translating gives CASSLYQGASQYF.

The chain combines TRBV21-1 with TRBJ1-3; the table names TRBD1, a call not compared with the DNA. TRBV21-1 is termed a pseudogene. This CDR3 contains 17 residues. The CDR3 reads CASSKIEDRGGGNTIYF. The CDR3 DNA reads TGTGCCAGCAGCAAAATTGAGGACAGGGGTGGCGGAAACACCATATATTTT.

V and J are TRBV2 and TRBJ2-7; either TRBD1 or TRBD2 may supply D (5 bases each). Trimming left V 4 bases short and J 5 bases short, with 15 bases between. The CDR3 is 14 residues long. The germline gives CDR1 SNHLY, CDR2 FYNNEI. CDR3 loop: CASSAMAGSNEQYF. In DNA, the CDR3 is TGTGCCAGCAGTGCTATGGCAGGGAGCAACGAGCAGTACTTC. Full variable domain (outside the CDR3, taken from reference TRBV2 and TRBJ2-7): EPEVTQTPSHQVTQMGQEVILRCVPISNHLYFYWYRQILGQKVEFLVSFYNNEISEKSEIFDDQFSVERPDGSNFTLKIRSTKLEDSAMYFCASSAMAGSNEQYFGPGTRLTVT.

The V gene is TRBV6-1, the J gene TRBJ1-3, with D possibly TRBD1 on 6 matching bases. The length of the CDR3 is 14 residues. Germline CDR1 is MNHNS and CDR2 is SASEGT. V was pared by 4 bases and J by 11 bases, with 18 bases between. In nucleotides, the CDR3 is TGTGCCAGCAGTGGGACAGTCCACCCGAACGCCATATATTTT. The encoded protein is CASSGTVHPNAIYF.

This clone has just one count. This chain uses TRBV7-3 with TRBJ2-1; a weak D match, TRBD1 (5 bases). Between the trimmed V and J ends, which lost 0 bases and 3 bases, there was a span of 9 bases. Germline CDR1 reads SGHTA; CDR2 reads FQGTGA. The CDR3 totals 15 residues. CDR3 loop: CASSLTLTVYNEQFF. The CDR3, as DNA: TGTGCCAGCAGCTTAACGCTGACAGTCTACAATGAGCAGTTCTTC.

This sequence joins TRBV6-6 and TRBJ1-1; D unclear. This CDR3 has 13 amino acids. CDR1 MNHNY and CDR2 SVGAGI come from the germline V gene (reference sequence). The V end lost 3 bases, the J end lost 1 base, and 6 bases lay between the germline ends. The CDR3 spells CASSYWQNTEAFF. In nucleotides, the CDR3 is TGTGCCAGCAGTTATTGGCAGAACACTGAAGCTTTCTTT.

The chain combines TRBV6-6 with TRBJ2-7, with TRBD1 as a possible D gene (6 bases). The V and J ends lost 6 bases and 0 bases respectively, with 15 bases between them. CDR1 and CDR2 (germline): MNHNY, SVGAGI (reference sequence). The CDR3 is made up of 15 amino acids. The CDR3 sequence is CASRHRQDPSYEQYF. The DNA for the CDR3 is TGTGCCAGCAGACATCGACAGGATCCCTCCTACGAGCAGTACTTC.

V and J are TRBV5-1 and TRBJ2-5; the D gene is possibly TRBD1 (6 bases). The closer fit of TRBJ2-7 to the DNA end suggests the J call may be wrong. Germline V lookup: CDR1 SGHRS, CDR2 YFSETQ. The CDR3 is made up of 17 amino acids. The CDR3 spells CASSAGTQGSWTYEQYF. The CDR3 DNA reads as TGCGCCAGCAGCGCCGGAACCCAGGGGAGCTGGACCTACGAGCAGTACTTC.